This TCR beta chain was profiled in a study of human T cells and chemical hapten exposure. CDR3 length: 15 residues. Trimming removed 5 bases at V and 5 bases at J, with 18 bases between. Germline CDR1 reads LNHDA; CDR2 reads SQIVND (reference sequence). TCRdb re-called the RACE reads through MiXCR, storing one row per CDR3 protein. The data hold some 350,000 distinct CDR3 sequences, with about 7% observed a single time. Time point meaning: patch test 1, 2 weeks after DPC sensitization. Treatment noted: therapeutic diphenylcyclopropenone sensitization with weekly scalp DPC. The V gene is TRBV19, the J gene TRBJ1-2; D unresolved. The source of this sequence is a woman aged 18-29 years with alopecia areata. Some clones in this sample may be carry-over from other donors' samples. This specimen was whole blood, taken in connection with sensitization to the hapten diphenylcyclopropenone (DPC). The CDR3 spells CASSAGLPGDYGYTF. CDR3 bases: TGTGCCAGTAGTGCCGGACTACCGGGAGATTATGGCTACACCTTC.